This T cell receptor beta chain was obtained from a study of T-cell memory formation after mild COVID-19. At the level of the study: Largely, the TCR clusters proved donor specific.

On this clonotype itself: Its antigen is as yet unknown.

Employing constant-segment primers, 5'RACE generated TCR alpha and TCR beta cDNA libraries bearing sample barcodes and UMIs. Using its own MiXCR run on the 5' RACE reads, TCRdb lists one record per CDR3 protein. The repertoire consists of about 260,000 distinct CDR3 sequences, with 15% to 20% occurring once and the leading ten covering roughly 20%. The study, taken as a whole, reports: Contracting CD4+ clones were located mainly in CM and EM, and CD8+ clones in EMRA. Clones that got smaller from day 15 to 85 had even CD4/CD8, while clones growing later tipped toward CD4+.

Sequenced sample: PBMCs or a T cell subset sorted from them (not recorded which). The origin of this receptor is a man in his late teens or twenties who had mild COVID-19 (a few samples of this study predate the infection). Cell type and time point are not known.

The CDR3 nucleotides read TGTGCCAGCAGCTTGGGGCTTCCCAATGAGCAGTTCTTC. Translation: CASSLGLPNEQFF. V is TRBV5-4 and J is TRBJ2-1; D gene unclear. Germline assignment: CDR1 SGHNT and CDR2 YYREEE (reference sequence). The V end was cut by 0 bases, the J end by 6 bases, with 7 bases between. This CDR3 region has 13 residues.